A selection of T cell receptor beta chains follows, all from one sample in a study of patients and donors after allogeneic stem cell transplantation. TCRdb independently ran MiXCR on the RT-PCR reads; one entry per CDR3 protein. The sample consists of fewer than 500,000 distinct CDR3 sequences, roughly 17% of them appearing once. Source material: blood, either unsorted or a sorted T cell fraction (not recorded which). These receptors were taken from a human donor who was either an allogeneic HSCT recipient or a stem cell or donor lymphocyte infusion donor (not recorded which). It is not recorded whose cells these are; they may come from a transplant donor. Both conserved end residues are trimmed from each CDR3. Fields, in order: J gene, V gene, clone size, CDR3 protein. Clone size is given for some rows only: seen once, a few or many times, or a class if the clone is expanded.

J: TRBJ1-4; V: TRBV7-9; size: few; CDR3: ASSLADADEKLF
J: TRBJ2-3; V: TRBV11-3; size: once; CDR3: ASSSGLAVSDTQY
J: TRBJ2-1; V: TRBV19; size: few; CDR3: ATGTAYNEQF
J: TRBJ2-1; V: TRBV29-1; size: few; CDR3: SVASGSYNEQF
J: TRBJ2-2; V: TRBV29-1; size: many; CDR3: SVVRDTGELF
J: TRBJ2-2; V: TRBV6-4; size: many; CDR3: ASSFEGRTGELF
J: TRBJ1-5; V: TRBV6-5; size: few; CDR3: ASSSYRDRRHQPQH
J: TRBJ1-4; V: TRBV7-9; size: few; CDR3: ASSLKGHSGLEKLF
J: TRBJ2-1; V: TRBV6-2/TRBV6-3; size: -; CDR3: ASRTGLVPNEQF
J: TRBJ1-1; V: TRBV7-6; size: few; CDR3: ASSQGQGVVNTEAF
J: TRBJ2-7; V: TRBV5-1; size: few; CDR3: ASRPDRYYEQY
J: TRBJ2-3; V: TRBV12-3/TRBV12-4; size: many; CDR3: ASRQTGRDTQY
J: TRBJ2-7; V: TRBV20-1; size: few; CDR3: SAADKRESYEQY
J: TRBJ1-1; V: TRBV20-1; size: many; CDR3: SASVQGAYTEAF
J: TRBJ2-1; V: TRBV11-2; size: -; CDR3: ASGLLAGGRYNEQF
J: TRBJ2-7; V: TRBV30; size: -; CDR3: AWETGYEQY
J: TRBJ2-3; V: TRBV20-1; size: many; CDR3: SSDKPGADTQY
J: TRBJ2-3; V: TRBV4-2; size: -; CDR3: ASSQDNGGARDTQY
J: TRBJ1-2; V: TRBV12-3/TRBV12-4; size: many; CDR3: ASSLSAGPYGYT
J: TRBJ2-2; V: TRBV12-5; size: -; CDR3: ASGLLGLADFYEGTGELF
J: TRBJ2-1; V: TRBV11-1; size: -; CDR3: ASSIAGRPPDEQF
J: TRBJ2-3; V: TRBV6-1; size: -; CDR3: ASSDRGPTDTQY
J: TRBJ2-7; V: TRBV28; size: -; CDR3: ASSLVNRITSYEQY
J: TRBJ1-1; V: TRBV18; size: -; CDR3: ASSQPGQKNTEAF
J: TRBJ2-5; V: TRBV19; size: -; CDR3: ASSTGTGESETQY
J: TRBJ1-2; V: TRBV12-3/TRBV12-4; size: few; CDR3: ASSRRAGLVDGYT
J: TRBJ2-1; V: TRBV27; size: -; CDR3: ASSLGRESQF
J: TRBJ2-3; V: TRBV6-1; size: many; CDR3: ASSLVLAGGTDTQY
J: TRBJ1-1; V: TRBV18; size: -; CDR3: ASSPQGLSNTEAF
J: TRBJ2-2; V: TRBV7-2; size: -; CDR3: ASSLARAPNTGELF
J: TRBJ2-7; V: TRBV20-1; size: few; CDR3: SAEDSRHTYEQY
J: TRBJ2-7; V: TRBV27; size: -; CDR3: ASSLLGEVRHEQY
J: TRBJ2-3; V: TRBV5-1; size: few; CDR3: ASSRYRGRGVDTQY
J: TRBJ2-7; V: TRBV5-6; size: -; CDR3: ASSSGTIEQY
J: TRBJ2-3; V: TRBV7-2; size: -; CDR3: ASSLGRGISTDTQY
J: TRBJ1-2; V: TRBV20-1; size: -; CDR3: SARDRGIYGYT
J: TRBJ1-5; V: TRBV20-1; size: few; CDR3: SAQSREQPQH
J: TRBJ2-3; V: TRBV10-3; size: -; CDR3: AISGLLTDTQY
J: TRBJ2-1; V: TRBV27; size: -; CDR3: ASLEGHNNEQF
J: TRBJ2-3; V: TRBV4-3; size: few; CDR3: ASSQRTYPGGTDTQY
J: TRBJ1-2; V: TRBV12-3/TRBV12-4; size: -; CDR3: ASSPGWALNYGYT
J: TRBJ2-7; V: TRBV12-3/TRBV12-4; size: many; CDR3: ASPPAVHSYEQY
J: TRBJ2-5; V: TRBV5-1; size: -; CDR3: ASSQRTSGGPQETQY
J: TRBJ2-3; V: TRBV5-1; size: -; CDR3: ASSYKGATDTQY
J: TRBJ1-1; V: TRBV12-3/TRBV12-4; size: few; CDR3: ASSLAQGVRAEAF
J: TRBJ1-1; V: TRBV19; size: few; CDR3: ASNPTGVAEAF
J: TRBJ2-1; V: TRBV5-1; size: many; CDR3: ASSPGTSGRYNEQF
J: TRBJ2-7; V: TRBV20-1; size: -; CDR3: SARGRYEQY
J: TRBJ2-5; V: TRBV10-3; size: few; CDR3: AISESGRETQY